Shown below are 4 T cell receptor beta chains from a single sample sequenced in a study of blood T cell repertoires in COVID-19 (TCRdb year 2020). Libraries were made using the immunoSEQ multiplex PCR assay. The source is immuneACCESS, and TCRdb retained only in-frame sequences with V and J called. Part of the clones is not carried over; for the studies checked, unresolved V genes explain less than half of this, and the remainder is unexplained. Present in this sample are under 450,000 clones, over 80% of which were seen just once. The top ten clones comprise approximately 5% of the sample. The sequenced sample was PBMCs or T cells enriched from blood (not recorded which). The source is a woman aged 45-59 years who had recovered from COVID-19.

V usage is TRBV7-9 and J usage is TRBJ2-1, with a possible D match to TRBD2 (6 bases). The CDR3 runs to 19 residues. In germline, CDR1 is SEHNR, CDR2 FQNEAQ (reference sequence). V dropped 3 bases and J dropped 4 bases, with 25 bases sitting between them. CDR3 region: CASSLGYGRGLEEYNEQFF. The CDR3 DNA reads TGTGCCAGCAGCTTGGGTTATGGGCGGGGCCTAGAAGAATACAATGAGCAGTTCTTC.

This clone was counted a single time. This chain links TRBV21-1 with TRBJ2-5; the D call in the table, TRBD1, was not verified against the DNA. TRBV21-1 is recorded as a pseudogene. This CDR3 contains 17 residues. The CDR3 DNA reads TGTGCCAGCAAGGGGACGACGACAGGGGGATTCCAAGAGACCCAGTACTTC. It encodes CASKGTTTGGFQETQYF.

This clone was seen only once. This rearrangement joins TRBV3-1 (or the pseudogene TRBV3-2) to TRBJ1-2, with 7 bases identical to TRBD1. CDR3 size: 13 residues. Germline loops: CDR1 LGHDT, CDR2 YNNKEL (reference sequence). The trim removed 6 bases at V and 1 base at J, leaving 2 bases unmatched. CDR3 region: CASRDRNNYGYTF. The CDR3 nucleotides read TGTGCCAGCAGGGACAGGAATAACTATGGCTACACCTTC.

The chain recombines TRBV30 with TRBJ1-2, with 10 bases that match TRBD1. CDR1 and CDR2 from the germline V gene are GTSNPN and SVGIG (reference sequence). The CDR3 sequence is 14 residues long. J gave up 7 bases and V 5 bases, and 10 bases lay outside the gene matches. The CDR3: CAWVPGQGRSGYTF. The CDR3 DNA reads TGTGCCTGGGTCCCGGGACAGGGGAGGAGTGGCTACACCTTC.